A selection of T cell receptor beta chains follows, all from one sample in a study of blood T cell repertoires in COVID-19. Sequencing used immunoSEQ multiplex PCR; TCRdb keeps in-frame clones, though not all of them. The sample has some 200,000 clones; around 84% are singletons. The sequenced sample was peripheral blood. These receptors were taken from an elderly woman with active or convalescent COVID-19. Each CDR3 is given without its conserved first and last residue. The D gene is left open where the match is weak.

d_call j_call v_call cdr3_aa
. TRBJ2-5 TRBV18 ASSPGQFGETQY
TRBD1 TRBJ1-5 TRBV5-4 ATGQGTEAQH
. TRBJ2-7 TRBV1 TSRSGRGSYEQY
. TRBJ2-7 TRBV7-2 ASSLGARDYEQY
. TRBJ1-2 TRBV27 ASSYRSNYGYT
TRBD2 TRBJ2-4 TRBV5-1 ASSLEIAGGKNIQY
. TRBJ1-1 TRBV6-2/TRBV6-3 ASSYRGADTEAF
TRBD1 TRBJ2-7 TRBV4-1 ASSQLPGQGMYEQY
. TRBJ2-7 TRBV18 ASSPTRALEQY
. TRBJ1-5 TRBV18 ASSHREGSDQPQH
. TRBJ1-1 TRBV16 ASSHHDSEAF
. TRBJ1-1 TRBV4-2 ASTRGRTPSEGTEAF
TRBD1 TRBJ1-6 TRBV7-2 ASSSDRGPSPLH
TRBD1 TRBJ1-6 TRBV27 ATHPGQGAGSPLH
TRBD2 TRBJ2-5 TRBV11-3 ASSRGLAGQETQY